Presented here are 8 T cell receptor beta chains from one specimen sequenced in a study of T cell responses to AZD1222 COVID-19 vaccine. The assay was immunoSEQ multiplex PCR, and TCRdb's table has in-frame clones only and misses some. The repertoire holds 140,000 to 150,000 clones, approximately 86% seen once, with about 5.4% in the top ten. This specimen consisted of peripheral blood, obtained 28 days after the second AZD1222 dose. These receptors all stem from an adult who received the AZD1222 COVID-19 vaccine.

This clone appeared a few times. The gene calls are TRBV2 and TRBJ1-6; D might be TRBD1 (5 bases). V lost 2 bases and J lost 7, with 15 bases in between. Germline lookup yields CDR1 SNHLY and CDR2 FYNNEI. The CDR3 totals 16 residues. The CDR3 DNA reads as TGTGCCAGCAGTGAAAACGGGACCCCAGGGAATTCACCCCTCCACTTT. Protein: CASSENGTPGNSPLHF.

The chain recombines TRBV2 with TRBJ1-5; 7 positions agree with TRBD1. The length of the CDR3 is 13 residues. Losses at the gene ends were 5 bases for V and 7 bases for J; bases not matched to a gene: 5. CDR1 and CDR2 from the germline V gene are SNHLY and FYNNEI. DNA of the CDR3: TGTGCCAGCAGTCGGGACAGCGCCCAGCCCCAGCATTTT. Protein sequence: CASSRDSAQPQHF.

This chain joins TRBV19 and TRBJ2-1; TRBD2 matches at 8 bases. Germline loops: CDR1 LNHDA, CDR2 SQIVND (reference sequence). This CDR3 is 14 amino acids long. Trimming took 5 bases from V and 6 from J; bases not matched to a gene: 6. This CDR3 is CASSPPGGTNEQFF. DNA of the CDR3: TGTGCCAGTAGTCCCCCGGGAGGGACCAATGAGCAGTTCTTC.

This rearrangement joins TRBV28 to TRBJ1-1; maybe TRBD1 (6 bases). There are 14 residues in the CDR3. The germline V and J ends were trimmed by 4 bases and 4 bases, with 13 bases remaining between them. Germline values: CDR1 MDHEN, CDR2 SYDVKM. The CDR3 region is CASSWNRVSTEAFF. DNA for the CDR3: TGTGCCAGCAGTTGGAACAGGGTGAGCACTGAAGCTTTCTTT.

This sequence joins TRBV10-1 and TRBJ1-1; D perhaps matches TRBD1 (6 bases). Germline V gene sequence: CDR1 WNHNN, CDR2 SYGVQD (reference sequence). CDR3 length: 16 amino acids. V lost 7 bases to trimming and J lost 7 bases, with 25 bases between them. For the CDR3, the DNA is TGCGCCAGCACCTACGATGAACGTAGGGGGGGGTTTGAAGCTTTCTTT. Translating it yields CASTYDERRGGFEAFF.

The rearrangement links TRBV9 to TRBJ1-5; D possibly corresponds to TRBD1 (6 bases). The CDR3 has 15 amino acids. The germline V gene encodes CDR1 SGDLS and CDR2 YYNGEE. With 0 bases removed from V and 5 bases from J, the gap between germline ends came to 12 bases. The CDR3 region is CASSVEDSDYQPQHF. In DNA, the CDR3 is TGTGCCAGCAGCGTAGAGGACAGCGATTATCAGCCCCAGCATTTT.

This clone was counted between two and nine times. The chain is built from TRBV5-1 and TRBJ2-7; D might be TRBD1 (6 bases). This CDR3 has 14 residues. The germline gives CDR1 SGHRS, CDR2 YFSETQ. Trimming took off 0 bases at V and 5 bases at J, with 12 bases between the two ends. Written as DNA, the CDR3 is TGCGCCAGCAGCTTGGAGAGGACAGAACACGAGCAGTACTTC. It yields the protein CASSLERTEHEQYF.

This sequence joins TRBV6-5 and TRBJ2-2; TRBD2 is a possible D gene (5 bases). CDR1 MNHEY and CDR2 SVGAGI come from the germline V gene. CDR3 length equals 14 residues. V gave up 6 bases and J gave up 3 bases, with 11 bases separating them. CDR3 amino acids: CASREAGDTGELFF. For the CDR3, the DNA is TGTGCCAGCAGGGAGGCCGGGGACACCGGGGAGCTGTTTTTT.